Shown below are 31 T cell receptor beta chains from a single sample sequenced in a study of vaccination and CD4 T cells after COVID-19. These TCRs' antigens remain unknown. Cultured CD4+ T-cell DNA underwent Oncomine TCR Beta short-read sequencing. A single record per CDR3 protein comes from TCRdb applying MiXCR to the PCR reads. The sample lists approximately 15,000 distinct CDR3 sequences, 55% to 85% seen once, with around a sixth in the top ten. Treatment indicated: roughly 11-day PBMC culture with coronavirus spike peptide pools or control peptides (ViraFEST assay). The sample comprised CD4+ T cells from blood, cultured in vitro. These receptor sequences come from a human donor who had recovered from COVID-19.

This rearrangement joins TRBV6-1 to TRBJ2-5; D is unresolved. The germline V and J ends were trimmed by 7 bases and 3 bases, with 9 bases remaining between them. The CDR3 spans 12 residues. Germline CDR1 and CDR2: MNHNS and SASEGT. The DNA of the CDR3 is TGTGCCAGCACCCTCGCCGAAGAGACCCAGTACTTC. Protein product: CASTLAEETQYF.

V and J are TRBV20-1 and TRBJ1-5; the D is unclear. Looked up from germline, CDR1 is DFQATT and CDR2 is SNEGSKA (reference sequence). The CDR3 consists of 13 residues. V was cut by 0 bases and J by 4 bases, with 7 bases left in between. This CDR3 is CSARDRINQPQHF. Written as DNA, the CDR3 is TGCAGTGCTAGAGATAGGATAAATCAGCCCCAGCATTTT.

The chain combines TRBV6-2 or TRBV6-3 with TRBJ1-2; 9 nucleotides line up with TRBD1. V shed 2 bases, J shed 7 bases, and the junction held 5 bases outside the gene matches. This CDR3 is 14 amino acids long. Germline-derived CDR1 and CDR2 are MNHEY and SVGEGT. For the CDR3, the DNA is TGTGCCAGCAGTTACGGGGACAGGGACGGTGGCTACACCTTC. Translating it yields CASSYGDRDGGYTF.

J is TRBJ2-3 and V is TRBV10-1; D uncertain. The V end was cut by 4 bases, the J end by 0 bases, with 5 bases between. The germline V gene encodes CDR1 WNHNN and CDR2 SYGVQD (reference sequence). The CDR3 consists of 13 residues. CDR3 sequence: CASSVPSTDTQYF. The CDR3 nucleotides read TGCGCCAGCAGTGTTCCCAGCACAGATACGCAGTATTTT.

The chain couples TRBV27 to TRBJ2-3; D perhaps matches TRBD2 (6 bases). Trimming pared 6 bases from V and 3 bases from J, leaving 10 bases between. CDR3 length equals 13 residues. CDR1 and CDR2 from the germline V gene are MNHEY and SMNVEV (reference sequence). The CDR3 DNA reads TGTGCCAGCAGACTAGCTGGGACAGATACGCAGTATTTT. As protein: CASRLAGTDTQYF.

CDR3 protein: CATTSSGANVLTF. DNA of the CDR3: TGTGCCACCACATCCTCTGGGGCCAACGTCCTGACTTTC. The V and J genes are TRBV6-1 and TRBJ2-6; D gene ambiguous. The germline gives CDR1 MNHNS, CDR2 SASEGT. V was clipped by 10 bases and J by 0 bases, with 7 bases between them. The CDR3 contains 13 residues.

The genes are TRBV24-1 and TRBJ2-5; TRBD1 matches 9 bases. Germline-derived CDR1 and CDR2 are KGHDR and SFDVKD. With V trimmed by 5 bases and J by 5 bases, 11 bases remained unmatched. CDR3 length equals 16 residues. Written as DNA, the CDR3 is TGTGCCACCAGTGTCGCAACACAGGGGGCGCAGGAGACCCAGTACTTC. Its translation: CATSVATQGAQETQYF.

This chain links TRBV7-9 with TRBJ1-2; TRBD1 matches 8 bases. The CDR3 sequence is 15 residues long. Germline V gives CDR1 SEHNR, CDR2 FQNEAQ (reference sequence). Trimming took 1 base from V and 5 from J; bases not matched to a gene: 6. The CDR3 loop is CASSLGGQVRYGYTF. The DNA for the CDR3 is TGTGCCAGCAGCTTAGGGGGACAGGTCCGGTATGGCTACACCTTC.

The gene calls are TRBV20-1 and TRBJ2-5; no clear D. The germline CDR1 and CDR2 sequences are DFQATT and SNEGSKA (reference sequence). Between the trimmed V and J ends, which lost 1 base and 9 bases, there was a span of 12 bases. There are 12 residues in the CDR3. The CDR3 region has the DNA TGCAGTGCTAGAGTGTGGGATCCGGCCCAGTACTTC. Amino acid sequence: CSARVWDPAQYF.

The chain couples TRBV7-9 to TRBJ2-7, with no clear D. This CDR3 has 12 amino acids. Trimming took off 3 bases at V and 1 base at J, with 4 bases between the two ends. Germline V lookup: CDR1 SEHNR, CDR2 FQNEAQ (reference sequence). CDR3 in amino acids: CASSFVSYEQYF. As DNA, the CDR3 is TGTGCCAGCAGCTTTGTGTCCTACGAGCAGTACTTC.

This clonotype was recorded a few times. In DNA form, the CDR3 reads TGTGCCAGCAGCTGGTGGACAGACTTGGATCAGCCCCAGCATTTT. This sequence encodes CASSWWTDLDQPQHF. This chain links TRBV5-7 with TRBJ1-5; perhaps TRBD1 as D (6 bases). TRBV5-7 is an ORF; its function is uncertain. V lost 3 bases and J lost 5, with 15 bases in between. The CDR3 sequence is 15 residues long.

This sequence joins TRBV14 and TRBJ2-3; tentative D call: TRBD1 (6 bases). Trimming cost V 6 bases and J 3 bases, with 16 bases left between them. The germline gives CDR1 SGHDN, CDR2 FVKESK. The CDR3 runs to 15 residues. The CDR3 DNA reads as TGTGCCAGCAGTATACAGGGCCCCTGGACAGATACGCAGTATTTT. Translating gives CASSIQGPWTDTQYF.

The V call is TRBV28, the J call TRBJ2-7, with TRBD1 matching 7 bases. The germline CDR1 and CDR2 sequences are MDHEN and SYDVKM. Trimming took 8 bases from V and 0 from J; bases not matched to a gene: 13. The CDR3 contains 16 residues. The CDR3 DNA reads TGTGCCAGCTCTCAGACAGGGCCCACTTACTCCTACGAGCAGTACTTC. It codes for CASSQTGPTYSYEQYF.

In this sample, this clonotype turned up a few times. J is TRBJ1-6 and V is TRBV20-1, with D maybe TRBD1 (6 bases). V shed 0 bases and J shed 7 bases, with 16 bases lying between them. In germline, CDR1 is DFQATT, CDR2 SNEGSKA (reference sequence). This CDR3 spans 16 amino acids. The CDR3 DNA follows: TGCAGTGCTAGAGATGTTGTACAGGGAACCAATTCACCCCTCCACTTT. It translates to CSARDVVQGTNSPLHF.

This clonotype was counted only a few times. V and J are TRBV7-2 and TRBJ1-5; D unresolved. Germline loops: CDR1 SGHTA, CDR2 FQGNSA. The CDR3 totals 16 residues. The ends were cut back, 3 bases at V and 6 bases at J, with 18 bases in the middle. CDR3 coding DNA: TGTGCCAGCAGCTTCACGAATGCGGTAGTGGCTCAGCCCCAGCATTTT. The encoded protein is CASSFTNAVVAQPQHF. Complete variable domain (other parts from reference TRBV7-2 and TRBJ1-5): GAGVSQSPSNKVTEKGKDVELRCDPISGHTALYWYRQSLGQGLEFLIYFQGNSAPDKSGLPSDRFSAERTGGSVSTLTIQRTQQEDSAVYLCASSFTNAVVAQPQHFGDGTRLSIL.

V and J are TRBV5-1 and TRBJ1-5; TRBD1 might be the D (5 bases). The V gene lost 0 bases and the J gene lost 5 bases, with 9 bases spanning the gap. Per the germline V gene, CDR1 is SGHRS and CDR2 is YFSETQ. The CDR3 contains 14 residues. The chain's CDR3 is CASSLGPGDQPQHF. CDR3 nucleotides: TGCGCCAGCAGCTTGGGCCCGGGGGATCAGCCCCAGCATTTT.

This sequence joins TRBV7-9 and TRBJ2-7; D gene uncertain. Germline V lookup: CDR1 SEHNR, CDR2 FQNEAQ (reference sequence). V was pared by 4 bases and J by 3 bases, with 13 bases between. The CDR3 runs to 14 residues. CDR3 DNA: TGTGCCAGCAGCTCATCCCTCTCTAGCTACGAGCAGTACTTC. It codes for CASSSSLSSYEQYF.

On this clonotype itself: Because the CDR3's place on the DNA is in doubt, the DNA is left out and the CDR3 is given as listed by TCRdb. V and J are TRBV6-1 and TRBJ2-5; the D call TRBD2 from the table was never checked on the DNA. Germline assignment: CDR1 MNHNS and CDR2 SASEGT. The CDR3 extends over 15 residues, inclusive of both ends. Here the CDR3 reads CASSINVAGGTAQYF.

The chain links TRBV20-1 to TRBJ2-7, with 7 nucleotides matching TRBD1. Per the germline V gene, CDR1 is DFQATT and CDR2 is SNEGSKA (reference sequence). V lost 6 bases and J lost 3; bases outside the gene matches: 14. The CDR3 is made up of 15 amino acids. CDR3 protein: CSALGDREPNYEQYF. For the CDR3, the DNA is TGCAGTGCCCTAGGCGACAGGGAACCGAACTACGAGCAGTACTTC.

This chain uses TRBV19 with TRBJ2-1; D gene ambiguous. CDR1 is LNHDA and CDR2 is SQIVND in the germline V gene (reference sequence). V was clipped by 3 bases and J by 6 bases, with 9 bases between them. This CDR3 is built from 13 residues. The CDR3 reads CASSIYGRNEQFF. The CDR3 DNA follows: TGTGCCAGTAGTATTTATGGGCGCAATGAGCAGTTCTTC.

This sequence joins TRBV6-5 and TRBJ2-2; TRBD1 or TRBD2 may be the D gene (6 bases each). The germline V gene encodes CDR1 MNHEY and CDR2 SVGAGI. The V and J ends lost 0 bases and 3 bases respectively, with 11 bases between them. This CDR3 has 16 amino acids. The CDR3: CASSYSGGADTGELFF. CDR3 bases: TGTGCCAGCAGTTACTCCGGGGGCGCCGACACCGGGGAGCTGTTTTTT.

This clonotype was detected only a few times. The rearrangement uses TRBV6-2 or TRBV6-3 and TRBJ1-5, with D possibly TRBD1 on 5 matching bases. The CDR3 has 16 residues. The germline V and J ends were trimmed by 7 bases and 0 bases, with 16 bases remaining between them. Germline CDR1 is MNHEY and CDR2 is SVGEGT. The DNA for the CDR3 is TGTGCCAGCAACGTGGCAGGGCTTTTTAGCAATCAGCCCCAGCATTTT. It translates to CASNVAGLFSNQPQHF.

This clonotype was detected once. The chain combines TRBV20-1 with TRBJ1-2; 11 nucleotides match TRBD1. The CDR3 extends over 15 amino acids. V lost 6 bases, J lost 0 bases, and 6 bases stayed unmatched. In germline, CDR1 is DFQATT, CDR2 SNEGSKA (reference sequence). CDR3 nucleotides: TGCAGTGCGCCGGACAGGGGGCAAGCTAACTATGGCTACACCTTC. As protein: CSAPDRGQANYGYTF.

The CDR3 spells CAISDLFRTGYEQYF. In nucleotides, the CDR3 is TGTGCCATCAGTGACCTATTCAGGACAGGGTACGAGCAGTACTTC. The genes are TRBV10-3 and TRBJ2-7, with 8 nucleotides matching TRBD1. The CDR3 length is 15 residues. V dropped 3 bases and J dropped 4; count of bases not matched to a gene: 8. From germline, CDR1 is ENHRY and CDR2 SYGVKD.

J is TRBJ2-7 and V is TRBV24-1, with 15 bases aligning to TRBD2. The V gene end was trimmed by 5 bases and the J gene end by 5 bases; junction bases not matched to a gene: 6. Germline CDR1 and CDR2: KGHDR and SFDVKD. The CDR3 contains 16 residues. In DNA, the CDR3 is TGTGCCACCAGTGGGGGACTAGCGGGAGGTCGCCACGAGCAGTACTTC. Amino acid sequence: CATSGGLAGGRHEQYF.

The V and J genes are TRBV2 and TRBJ2-7; TRBD2 agrees at 9 bases. CDR3 size: 17 residues. V trimming: 2 bases; J trimming: 1 base; junction bases outside the gene matches: 9. From germline, CDR1 is SNHLY and CDR2 FYNNEI. The CDR3 DNA follows: TGTGCCAGCAGTGAACGCCTAGCGGGACTAAGATCCTACGAGCAGTACTTC. Residues: CASSERLAGLRSYEQYF. The whole variable domain, filled in from reference TRBV2 and TRBJ2-7, reads EPEVTQTPSHQVTQMGQEVILRCVPISNHLYFYWYRQILGQKVEFLVSFYNNEISEKSEIFDDQFSVERPDGSNFTLKIRSTKLEDSAMYFCASSERLAGLRSYEQYFGPGTRLTVT.

This clonotype was found a few times. The chain has TRBV7-9 and TRBJ1-2, with D possibly matching TRBD1 (5 bases). The V gene's germline CDR1 is SEHNR and CDR2 FQNEAQ (reference sequence). V was trimmed by 3 bases and J by 8 bases, leaving 13 bases between them. The CDR3 sequence is 13 residues long. CDR3 loop: CASSFGGMGGYTF. The CDR3 coding sequence is TGTGCCAGCAGCTTTGGGGGTATGGGAGGCTACACCTTC.

V and J are TRBV5-6 and TRBJ1-2; D perhaps matches TRBD1 (6 bases). The ends were cut back, 0 bases at V and 4 bases at J, with 10 bases in the middle. The CDR3 length is 14 residues. Per germline, CDR1 SGHDT and CDR2 YYEEEE. The chain's CDR3 is CASSLVRTAYGYTF. In nucleotides, the CDR3 is TGTGCCAGCAGCTTGGTAAGGACAGCCTATGGCTACACCTTC.

The V gene is TRBV21-1, the J gene TRBJ2-5; the table gives TRBD2 as D, unverified against the DNA. TRBV21-1 is reported as a pseudogene. The CDR3 loop spans 15 amino acids. The CDR3 bases are TGTGCCAGCAGCACGTCGGACTTGGGCCAAGAGACCCAGTACTTC. This encodes CASSTSDLGQETQYF.

The chain employs TRBV7-9 and TRBJ1-1; tentatively, D is TRBD1 (5 bases). Germline loops: CDR1 SEHNR, CDR2 FQNEAQ (reference sequence). This CDR3 has 17 amino acids. V was cut by 5 bases and J by 0 bases, with 19 bases left in between. CDR3 sequence reads: CASSPLWTRLLNTEAFF. The CDR3 nucleotides are TGTGCCAGCAGCCCTCTCTGGACAAGGTTATTGAACACTGAAGCTTTCTTT.

The V and J genes are TRBV27 and TRBJ1-1; a weak D match, TRBD1 (5 bases). The germline CDR1 and CDR2 sequences are MNHEY and SMNVEV (reference sequence). This CDR3 region has 15 residues. V was clipped by 7 bases and J by 6 bases, with 21 bases between them. Written as DNA, the CDR3 is TGTGCCAGCACCCCGGGAGGGGTTGGTCTCGCTGAAGCTTTCTTT. This gives the protein CASTPGGVGLAEAFF.